This T cell receptor beta chain is from a study of a mutant IDH1 vaccine in newly diagnosed glioma. For the study at large: Radiotherapy, temozolomide, or both had been given previously, and both were given to most. Participants attended visit V12, the safety follow-up, at week 35, and then attended visit V13 at week 47.

Using immunoSEQ multiplex PCR, the repertoire was profiled, and TCRdb retains in-frame clones only, with some absent. The data contain approximately 66,000 clones, about 85% of them singletons. This CDR3 spans 16 amino acids. Germline-derived CDR1 and CDR2 are SQVTM and ANQGSEA. The V end was cut by 1 base, the J end by 8 bases, with 23 bases between. Time point in this sample: week 35, safety follow-up. In every dose of vaccine, 300 ug of mutant IDH1 20-mer peptide was given alongside topical imiquimod. The patients were given eight vaccinations, one each in weeks 1, 3, 5, 7, 11, 15, 19 and 23. About this clone: Antigen: not known.

The chain recombines TRBV29-1 with TRBJ1-2; D gene uncertain. The sample in question was PBMCs, obtained from a glioma patient whose treatment included an IDH1 peptide vaccine. The sequence came from a man aged 25-45 years with glioma. DNA for the CDR3: TGCAGCGTTGAAGGTTCCTGGTCCAAAGACCCCTTAGGCTACACCTTC. Amino acid sequence: CSVEGSWSKDPLGYTF.